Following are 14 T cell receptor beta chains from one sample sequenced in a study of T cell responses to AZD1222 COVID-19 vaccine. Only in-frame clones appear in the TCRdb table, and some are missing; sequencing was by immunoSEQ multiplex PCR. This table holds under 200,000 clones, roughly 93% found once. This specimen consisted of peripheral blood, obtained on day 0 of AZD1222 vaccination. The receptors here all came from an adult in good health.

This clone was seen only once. Here the CDR3 DNA reads TGTGCCAGCAGCTTGGCAGGGGGCGGTGGCTACACCTTC. Translated, it gives CASSLAGGGGYTF. The genes are TRBV5-6 and TRBJ1-2; 8 bases agree with TRBD1. Germline CDR1 and CDR2: SGHDT and YYEEEE. The CDR3 covers 13 residues. V trimming: 0 bases; J trimming: 7 bases; junction bases outside the gene matches: 2. Combining the CDR3 with reference TRBV5-6 and TRBJ1-2 gives the whole variable domain DAGVTQSPTHLIKTRGQQVTLRCSPKSGHDTVSWYQQALGQGPQFIFQYYEEEERQRGNFPDRFSGHQFPNYSSELNVNALLLGDSALYLCASSLAGGGGYTFGSGTRLTVV.

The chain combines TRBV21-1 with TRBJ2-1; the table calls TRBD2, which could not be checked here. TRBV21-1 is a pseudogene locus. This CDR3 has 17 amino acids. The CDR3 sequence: CASSKASGRAPYNEQFF. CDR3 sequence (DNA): TGTGCCAGCAGCAAAGCTAGCGGGAGGGCTCCCTACAATGAGCAGTTCTTC.

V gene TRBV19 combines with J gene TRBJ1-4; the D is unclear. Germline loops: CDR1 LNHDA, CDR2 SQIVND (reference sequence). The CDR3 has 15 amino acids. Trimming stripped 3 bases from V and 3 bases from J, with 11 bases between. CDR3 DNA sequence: TGTGCCAGTAGTATCCTTGGTGGGGCTAATGAAAAACTGTTTTTT. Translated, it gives CASSILGGANEKLFF.

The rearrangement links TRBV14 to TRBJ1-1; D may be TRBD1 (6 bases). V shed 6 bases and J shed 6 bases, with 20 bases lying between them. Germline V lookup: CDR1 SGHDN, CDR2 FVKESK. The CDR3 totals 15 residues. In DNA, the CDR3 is TGTGCCAGCAGACGTTCGACAGGTGGTGGTGCTGAAGCTTTCTTT. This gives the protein CASRRSTGGGAEAFF.

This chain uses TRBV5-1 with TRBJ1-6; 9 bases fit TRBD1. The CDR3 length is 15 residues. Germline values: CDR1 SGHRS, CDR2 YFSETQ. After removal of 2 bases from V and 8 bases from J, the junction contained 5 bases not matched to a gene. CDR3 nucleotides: TGCGCCAGCAGCTTAGAGGACAGGGGATATTCACCCCTCCACTTT. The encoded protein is CASSLEDRGYSPLHF.

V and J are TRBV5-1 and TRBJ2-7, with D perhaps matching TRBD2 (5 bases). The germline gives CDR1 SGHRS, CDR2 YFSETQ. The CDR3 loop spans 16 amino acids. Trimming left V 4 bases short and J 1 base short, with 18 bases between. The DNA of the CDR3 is TGCGCCAGCAGCCTCCTAGCACCGGTTGAATCCTACGAGCAGTACTTC. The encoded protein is CASSLLAPVESYEQYF.

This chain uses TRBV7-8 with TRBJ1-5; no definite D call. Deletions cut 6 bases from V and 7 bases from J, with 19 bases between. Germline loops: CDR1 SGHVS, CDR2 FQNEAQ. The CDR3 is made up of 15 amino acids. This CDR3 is CASSYVAGEGQPQHF. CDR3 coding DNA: TGTGCCAGCAGTTACGTGGCGGGCGAGGGACAGCCCCAGCATTTT.

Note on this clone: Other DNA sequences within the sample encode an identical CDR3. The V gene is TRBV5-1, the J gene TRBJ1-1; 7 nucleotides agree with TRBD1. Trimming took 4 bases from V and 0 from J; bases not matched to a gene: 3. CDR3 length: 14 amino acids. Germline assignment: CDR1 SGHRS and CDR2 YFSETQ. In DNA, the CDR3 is TGCGCCAGCAGCCTGGGACAGATGAACACTGAAGCTTTCTTT. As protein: CASSLGQMNTEAFF.

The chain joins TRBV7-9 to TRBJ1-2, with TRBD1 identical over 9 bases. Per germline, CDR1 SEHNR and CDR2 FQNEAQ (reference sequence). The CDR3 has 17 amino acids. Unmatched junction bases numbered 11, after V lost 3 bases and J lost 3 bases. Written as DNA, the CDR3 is TGTGCCAGCAGCTTCTCCGCCGGGACAGGGTTTTACTATGGCTACACCTTC. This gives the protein CASSFSAGTGFYYGYTF.

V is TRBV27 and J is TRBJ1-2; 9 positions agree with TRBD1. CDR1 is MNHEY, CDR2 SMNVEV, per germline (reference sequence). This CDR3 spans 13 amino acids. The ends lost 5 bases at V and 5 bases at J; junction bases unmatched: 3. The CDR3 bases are TGTGCCAGCAGTCAGACAGGGGGTTATGGCTACACCTTC. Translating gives CASSQTGGYGYTF.

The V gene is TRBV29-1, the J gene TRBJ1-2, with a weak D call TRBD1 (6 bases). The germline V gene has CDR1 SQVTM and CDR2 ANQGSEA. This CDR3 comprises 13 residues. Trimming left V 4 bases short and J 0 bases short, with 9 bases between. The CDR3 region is CSVGQETNYGYTF. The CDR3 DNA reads TGCAGCGTTGGACAGGAGACTAACTATGGCTACACCTTC. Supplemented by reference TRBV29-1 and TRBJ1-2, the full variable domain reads SAVISQKPSRDICQRGTSLTIQCQVDSQVTMMFWYRQQPGQSLTLIATANQGSEATYESGFVIDKFPISRPNLTFSTLTVSNMSPEDSSIYLCSVGQETNYGYTFGSGTRLTVV.

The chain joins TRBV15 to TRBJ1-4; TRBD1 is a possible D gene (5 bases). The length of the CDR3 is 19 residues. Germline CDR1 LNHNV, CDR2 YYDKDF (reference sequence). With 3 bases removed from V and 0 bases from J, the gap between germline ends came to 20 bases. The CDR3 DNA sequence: TGTGCCACCAGCAGGAGCCCACAGGAGATCCGCGCAACTAATGAAAAACTGTTTTTT. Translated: CATSRSPQEIRATNEKLFF.

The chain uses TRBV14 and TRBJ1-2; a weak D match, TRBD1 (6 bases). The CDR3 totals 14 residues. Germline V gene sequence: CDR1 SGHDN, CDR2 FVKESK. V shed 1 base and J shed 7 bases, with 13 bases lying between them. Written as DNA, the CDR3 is TGTGCCAGCAGCCAAGCCTATAACAGGGCTGGCTACACCTTC. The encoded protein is CASSQAYNRAGYTF.

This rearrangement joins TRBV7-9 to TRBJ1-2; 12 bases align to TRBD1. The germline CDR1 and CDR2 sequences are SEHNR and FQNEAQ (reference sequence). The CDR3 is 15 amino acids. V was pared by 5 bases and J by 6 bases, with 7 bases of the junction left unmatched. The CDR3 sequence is CASSLGGQGANGYTF. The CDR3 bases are TGTGCCAGCAGCCTAGGGGGACAGGGGGCAAATGGCTACACCTTC.